Presented here are 29 T cell receptor beta chains from one specimen sequenced in a study of shared clonotypes between healthy human individuals. TCRdb keeps only in-frame clones here, not all; method: immunoSEQ multiplex PCR. In the table there are 2 million to 2.5 million clones, approximately 95% of which are singletons. Sequencing used naive CD4+ T cells sorted from blood. Subset reported: CD45RA+ positively selected. These receptors originate from a man aged 18 to 30 in good health.

This clone appeared a few times. The rearrangement uses TRBV2 and TRBJ2-2; 11 bases are shared with TRBD2. Germline CDR1 and CDR2: SNHLY and FYNNEI. The CDR3 loop spans 15 amino acids. Trimming at V came to 6 bases and at J to 6 bases, leaving 6 bases not matched to a gene. CDR3 protein: CASSPSGRTAGELFF. The CDR3, as DNA: TGTGCCAGCAGCCCTAGCGGGAGGACGGCCGGGGAGCTGTTTTTT.

This rearrangement joins TRBV18 to TRBJ1-5; no reliable D call. Deletions cut 0 bases from V and 6 bases from J, with 6 bases between. The CDR3 loop spans 13 amino acids. CDR1 is KGHSH, CDR2 LQKENI, per germline. The CDR3 DNA follows: TGTGCCAGCTCACCACCGGATCGTCAGCCCCAGCATTTT. Protein product: CASSPPDRQPQHF. The variable domain in full, with the rest retrieved from reference TRBV18 and TRBJ1-5, is NAGVMQNPRHLVRRRGQEARLRCSPMKGHSHVYWYRQLPEEGLKFMVYLQKENIIDESGMPKERFSAEFPKEGPSILRIQQVVRGDSAAYFCASSPPDRQPQHFGDGTRLSIL.

To note about this clone: Additional DNA sequences in this sample encode the identical CDR3. This chain joins TRBV7-9 and TRBJ2-5; D perhaps matches TRBD1 (5 bases). Between the trimmed V and J ends, which lost 1 base and 5 bases, there was a span of 8 bases. The CDR3 totals 13 residues. Germline V gene lookup returns CDR1 SEHNR and CDR2 FQNEAQ (reference sequence). The CDR3 protein is CASSLGPGETQYF. Here the CDR3 DNA reads TGTGCCAGCAGCTTAGGGCCAGGGGAGACCCAGTACTTC.

CDR3 nucleotides: TGTGCCAGCAGCCTACGACGGACAGGGGGCTCTGCTGGTGAAAAACTGTTTTTT. This encodes CASSLRRTGGSAGEKLFF. The rearrangement uses TRBV7-2 and TRBJ1-4, with 11 positions matching TRBD1. There are 18 residues in the CDR3. The J segment lost 7 bases and the V segment lost 5 bases, leaving 15 bases of the junction unmatched. Germline CDR1 is SGHTA and CDR2 is FQGNSA.

The chain combines TRBV5-4 with TRBJ1-5, with a possible D match to TRBD1 (5 bases). Trimming pared 0 bases from V and 7 bases from J, leaving 17 bases between. The germline V gene encodes CDR1 SGHNT and CDR2 YYREEE (reference sequence). This CDR3 is 16 amino acids long. CDR3 region: CASSLGPEGGGQPQHF. CDR3 nucleotides: TGTGCCAGCAGCTTGGGGCCCGAAGGCGGGGGGCAGCCCCAGCATTTT.

The chain uses TRBV6-5 and TRBJ1-4; the D gene is possibly TRBD1 (5 bases). The CDR3 covers 14 residues. Trimming took off 5 bases at V and 8 bases at J, with 15 bases between the two ends. Germline-derived CDR1 and CDR2 are MNHEY and SVGAGI. The CDR3 reads CASSPEMGGEKLFF. The CDR3 DNA sequence: TGTGCCAGCAGTCCCGAGATGGGGGGGGAAAAACTGTTTTTT.

V gene TRBV30 combines with J gene TRBJ2-2; 15 bases match TRBD2. With V trimmed by 2 bases and J by 5 bases, 12 bases remained unmatched. The CDR3 consists of 19 residues. In germline, CDR1 is GTSNPN, CDR2 SVGIG (reference sequence). The CDR3 DNA reads TGTGCCTGGAGTCACCCTAGCGGACTAGCGGGAGGGGGTACCGGGGAGCTGTTTTTT. Translation: CAWSHPSGLAGGGTGELFF. Full variable domain (remainder filled in from reference TRBV30 and TRBJ2-2): SQTIHQWPATLVQPVGSPLSLECTVEGTSNPNLYWYRQAAGRGLQLLFYSVGIGQISSEVPQNLSASRPQDRQFILSSKKLLLSDSGFYLCAWSHPSGLAGGGTGELFFGEGSRLTVL.

The rearrangement links TRBV19 to TRBJ1-1; the D is unclear. The CDR3 has 14 amino acids. V lost 1 base, J lost 3 bases, and 9 bases lay in between. Germline values: CDR1 LNHDA, CDR2 SQIVND (reference sequence). Written as DNA, the CDR3 is TGTGCCAGTAGTATAGCGGAACGGGACACTGAAGCTTTCTTT. Protein sequence: CASSIAERDTEAFF. Together with reference TRBV19 and TRBJ1-1, the CDR3 gives the full variable domain: DGGITQSPKYLFRKEGQNVTLSCEQNLNHDAMYWYRQDPGQGLRLIYYSQIVNDFQKGDIAEGYSVSREKKESFPLTVTSAQKNPTAFYLCASSIAERDTEAFFGQGTRLTVV.

The chain combines TRBV10-2 with TRBJ2-5; D may correspond to TRBD1 or TRBD2 (6 bases each). V was pared by 8 bases and J by 10 bases, with 20 bases between. Germline assignment: CDR1 WSHSY and CDR2 SAAADI. This CDR3 region has 13 residues. CDR3 nucleotide sequence: TGCGCCAGCCTTGAGGGGGGTCAAGGAGGCCAGTACTTC. Amino acid sequence: CASLEGGQGGQYF.

The rearrangement uses TRBV28 and TRBJ2-2, with 9 bases that match TRBD1. Per germline, CDR1 MDHEN and CDR2 SYDVKM. The V segment lost 5 bases and the J segment 2 bases; nucleotides outside the gene matches: 6. The CDR3 covers 16 residues. CDR3 sequence (DNA): TGTGCCAGCAGTCTCCCGGGACAGGGTAACACCGGGGAGCTGTTTTTT. It translates to CASSLPGQGNTGELFF.

The gene calls are TRBV4-1 and TRBJ2-1, with 11 bases that match TRBD2. CDR1 is MGHRA, CDR2 YSYEKL, per germline. CDR3 length: 16 residues. The J segment lost 9 bases and the V segment lost 2 bases, leaving 9 bases of the junction unmatched. The CDR3 region is CASSQRLAGGASEQFF. DNA for the CDR3: TGCGCCAGCAGCCAACGTCTAGCGGGGGGTGCAAGTGAGCAGTTCTTC.

This sequence joins TRBV9 and TRBJ1-4; D not resolved. The germline gives CDR1 SGDLS, CDR2 YYNGEE. The CDR3 is 16 residues long. Trimming shortened V by 0 bases and J by 8 bases, and 17 bases separated the two germline ends. CDR3 sequence: CASSVGVSGKTEKLFF. The DNA of the CDR3 is TGTGCCAGCAGCGTAGGTGTTTCGGGGAAAACCGAAAAACTGTTTTTT.

V usage is TRBV19 and J usage is TRBJ2-7; D is ambiguous. Germline V lookup: CDR1 LNHDA, CDR2 SQIVND (reference sequence). The germline V and J ends were trimmed by 5 bases and 0 bases, with 14 bases remaining between them. The CDR3 runs 15 residues. In DNA form, the CDR3 reads TGTGCCAGTAGTGGGGTCGATTCTAGCTCCTACGAGCAGTACTTC. Translation: CASSGVDSSSYEQYF.

The gene calls are TRBV27 and TRBJ2-1, with D uncertain. Deletions cut 6 bases from V and 10 bases from J, with 10 bases between. The germline CDR1 and CDR2 sequences are MNHEY and SMNVEV (reference sequence). The CDR3 is made up of 11 amino acids. CDR3 sequence reads: CASSSYREQFF. Written as DNA, the CDR3 is TGTGCCAGCAGCTCATACCGAGAGCAGTTCTTC.

In the case of this clone: This sample also contains other DNA sequences that code for the same CDR3. This rearrangement joins TRBV5-1 to TRBJ1-5; a possible D gene is TRBD1 (5 bases). CDR1 and CDR2 from the germline V gene are SGHRS and YFSETQ. The CDR3 loop spans 14 amino acids. Trimming left V 0 bases short and J 1 base short, with 5 bases between. The CDR3 DNA is TGCGCCAGCAGCTTGGCAGGGAGCAATCAGCCCCAGCATTTT. It encodes CASSLAGSNQPQHF.

This chain uses TRBV6-5 with TRBJ1-5; a weak D match, TRBD1 (5 bases). V was cut by 4 bases and J by 5 bases, with 12 bases left in between. Germline V gene data show CDR1 as MNHEY and CDR2 as SVGAGI. The CDR3 extends over 14 amino acids. The CDR3 loop reads CASSSSVGDQPQHF. In nucleotides, the CDR3 is TGTGCCAGCAGTTCATCTGTAGGGGATCAGCCCCAGCATTTT.

CDR3 nucleotides: TGCGCCAGCAGCCAAGAAAAGGGGGGCTATGGCTACACCTTC. Protein sequence: CASSQEKGGYGYTF. The chain combines TRBV4-3 with TRBJ1-2; a possible D gene is TRBD1 (6 bases). This CDR3 has 14 residues. Germline V lookup: CDR1 LGHNA, CDR2 YSLEER. Trimming stripped 0 bases from V and 4 bases from J, with 9 bases between.

The V gene is TRBV5-6, the J gene TRBJ1-2; 7 positions match TRBD1. Germline assignment: CDR1 SGHDT and CDR2 YYEEEE. There are 17 residues in the CDR3. V trimming: 0 bases; J trimming: 3 bases; junction bases outside the gene matches: 11. The CDR3 nucleotides read TGTGCCAGCAGCTTGGATGGGACAGCCCCCAGACACTATGGCTACACCTTC. Its translation is CASSLDGTAPRHYGYTF.

V usage is TRBV18 and J usage is TRBJ1-5; D not certain. The CDR3 consists of 16 residues. The germline V gene encodes CDR1 KGHSH and CDR2 LQKENI. V was cut by 3 bases and J by 0 bases, with 12 bases left in between. The CDR3 region is CASSPGNQYSNQPQHF. CDR3 nucleotides: TGTGCCAGCTCACCGGGGAATCAGTATAGCAATCAGCCCCAGCATTTT.

The chain joins TRBV28 to TRBJ2-1, with D possibly matching TRBD1 (5 bases). The CDR3 is made up of 14 amino acids. The germline CDR1 and CDR2 sequences are MDHEN and SYDVKM. The V end was cut by 5 bases, the J end by 7 bases, with 15 bases between. The CDR3 coding sequence is TGTGCCAGCAGTACTGGGGCCGCCAAGAATGAGCAGTTCTTC. This gives the protein CASSTGAAKNEQFF.

The chain employs TRBV7-9 and TRBJ2-7, with 9 nucleotides matching TRBD2. The junction had 11 bases not matched to a gene; V was cut back by 5 bases and J by 6 bases. Germline values: CDR1 SEHNR, CDR2 FQNEAQ (reference sequence). This CDR3 is built from 15 residues. The CDR3 region is CASSRSGTSFSEQYF. For the CDR3, the DNA is TGTGCCAGCAGCAGATCCGGGACTAGCTTCTCCGAGCAGTACTTC. Full variable domain (missing parts from reference TRBV7-9 and TRBJ2-7): DTGVSQNPRHKITKRGQNVTFRCDPISEHNRLYWYRQTLGQGPEFLTYFQNEAQLEKSRLLSDRFSAERPKGSFSTLEIQRTEQGDSAMYLCASSRSGTSFSEQYFGPGTRLTVT.

This chain uses TRBV4-1 with TRBJ2-1; 14 bases agree with TRBD2. Trimming at V came to 3 bases and at J to 5 bases, leaving 6 bases not matched to a gene. Germline V gene data show CDR1 as MGHRA and CDR2 as YSYEKL. This CDR3 has 17 amino acids. The CDR3 loop reads CASSHKGLAGANNEQFF. Written as DNA, the CDR3 is TGCGCCAGCAGCCACAAGGGACTAGCGGGAGCCAACAATGAGCAGTTCTTC.

J is TRBJ2-7 and V is TRBV27; D may be TRBD2 (5 bases). V was pared by 3 bases and J by 3 bases, with 15 bases between. Germline loops: CDR1 MNHEY, CDR2 SMNVEV (reference sequence). This CDR3 spans 15 amino acids. CDR3 residues: CASSLRANVIYEQYF. In DNA, the CDR3 is TGTGCCAGCAGTTTGAGGGCGAATGTTATCTACGAGCAGTACTTC.

On this clone: The same CDR3 can be traced to other DNA sequences in this sample. This chain uses TRBV11-3 with TRBJ1-1, with D possibly TRBD1 on 5 matching bases. The CDR3 length is 13 residues. Trimming removed 3 bases at V and 2 bases at J, with 7 bases between. Germline CDR1 reads SGHNT; CDR2 reads YENEEA. CDR3 region: CASSLGVNTEAFF. The CDR3 DNA reads as TGTGCCAGCAGCTTGGGGGTAAACACTGAAGCTTTCTTT.

In regard to this clone: Other DNA sequences in this specimen translate into the identical CDR3. The chain employs TRBV9 and TRBJ1-6; D not certain. Germline CDR1 SGDLS, CDR2 YYNGEE. Trimming stripped 0 bases from V and 4 bases from J, with 5 bases between. This CDR3 is 14 amino acids long. The CDR3 loop is CASSVASYNSPLHF. CDR3 nucleotide sequence: TGTGCCAGCAGCGTAGCGAGTTATAATTCACCCCTCCACTTT.

V and J are TRBV10-3 and TRBJ1-3; TRBD1 matches at 7 bases. The CDR3 is 14 amino acids. V lost 7 bases and J lost 4; bases outside the gene matches: 7. CDR1 is ENHRY, CDR2 SYGVKD, per germline. The CDR3 loop reads CAINQGGGGNTIYF. Here the CDR3 DNA reads TGTGCCATCAACCAGGGAGGGGGCGGAAACACCATATATTTT.

The chain is built from TRBV5-4 and TRBJ2-2; the D gene is possibly TRBD2 (6 bases). V was cut by 4 bases and J by 4 bases, with 14 bases left in between. In germline, CDR1 is SGHNT, CDR2 YYREEE (reference sequence). This CDR3 has 15 amino acids. The CDR3 sequence: CASSMGLEATGELFF. The CDR3 DNA is TGTGCCAGCAGCATGGGACTCGAAGCCACCGGGGAGCTGTTTTTT.

The table lists this clone with a few counts. This chain's CDR3 is CASSEQDNTGELFF. As DNA, the CDR3 is TGTGCCAGCAGTGAACAGGATAACACCGGGGAGCTGTTTTTT. The chain is built from TRBV6-1 and TRBJ2-2; no definite D call. Germline values: CDR1 MNHNS, CDR2 SASEGT. The CDR3 loop spans 14 amino acids. Deletions cut 2 bases from V and 2 bases from J, with 6 bases between.

In this sample, this clone turned up once. This chain connects TRBV11-2 to TRBJ1-4, with a weak D call TRBD1 (6 bases). V was cut by 2 bases and J by 7 bases, with 11 bases left in between. From germline, CDR1 is SGHAT and CDR2 FQNNGV. The CDR3 runs to 14 residues. The CDR3 loop reads CASSLRGQGEKLFF. The DNA of the CDR3 is TGTGCCAGCAGCTTACGGGGGCAGGGTGAAAAACTGTTTTTT.